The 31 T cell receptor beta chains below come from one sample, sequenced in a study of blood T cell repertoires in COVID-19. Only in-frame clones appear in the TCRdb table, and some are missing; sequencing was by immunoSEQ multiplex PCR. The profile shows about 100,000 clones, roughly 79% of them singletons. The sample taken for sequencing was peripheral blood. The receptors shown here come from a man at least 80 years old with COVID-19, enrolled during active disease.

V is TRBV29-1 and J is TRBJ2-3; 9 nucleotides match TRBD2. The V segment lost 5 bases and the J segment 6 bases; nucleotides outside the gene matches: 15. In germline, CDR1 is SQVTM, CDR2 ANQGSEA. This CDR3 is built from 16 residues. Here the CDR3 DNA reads TGCAGCGTTTCCCCCTTCTTACGCGGGAGGGCTGATACGCAGTATTTT. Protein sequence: CSVSPFLRGRADTQYF.

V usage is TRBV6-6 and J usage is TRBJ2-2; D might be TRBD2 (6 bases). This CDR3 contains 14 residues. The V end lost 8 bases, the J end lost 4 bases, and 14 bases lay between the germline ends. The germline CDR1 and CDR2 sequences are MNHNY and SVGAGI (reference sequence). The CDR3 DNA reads TGTGCCAGCGGGGTTGCGGGGAGCACCGGGGAGCTGTTTTTT. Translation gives CASGVAGSTGELFF.

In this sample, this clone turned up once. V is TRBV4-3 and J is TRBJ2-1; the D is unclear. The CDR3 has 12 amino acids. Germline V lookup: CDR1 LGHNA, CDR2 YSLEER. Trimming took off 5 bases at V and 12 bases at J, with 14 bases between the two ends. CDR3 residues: CASSSSPERQFF. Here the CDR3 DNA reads TGCGCCAGCAGCTCCTCGCCAGAGCGGCAGTTCTTC.

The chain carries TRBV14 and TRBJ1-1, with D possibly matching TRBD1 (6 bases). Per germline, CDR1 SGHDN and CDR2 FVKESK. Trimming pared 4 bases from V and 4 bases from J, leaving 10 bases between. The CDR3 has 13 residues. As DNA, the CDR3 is TGTGCCAGCAGCCGCAACAGGGCCACTGAAGCTTTCTTT. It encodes CASSRNRATEAFF.

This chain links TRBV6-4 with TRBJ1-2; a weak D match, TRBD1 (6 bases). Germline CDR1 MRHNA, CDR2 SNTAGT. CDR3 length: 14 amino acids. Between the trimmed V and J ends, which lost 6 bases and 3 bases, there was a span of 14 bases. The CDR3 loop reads CASSREQGDYGYTF. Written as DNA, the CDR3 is TGTGCCAGCAGCCGAGAACAGGGTGACTATGGCTACACCTTC.

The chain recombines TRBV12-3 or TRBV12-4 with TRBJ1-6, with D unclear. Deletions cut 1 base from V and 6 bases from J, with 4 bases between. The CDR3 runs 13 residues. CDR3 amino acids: CASSLGSNSPLHF. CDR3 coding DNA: TGTGCCAGCAGTTTAGGCAGTAATTCACCCCTCCACTTT.

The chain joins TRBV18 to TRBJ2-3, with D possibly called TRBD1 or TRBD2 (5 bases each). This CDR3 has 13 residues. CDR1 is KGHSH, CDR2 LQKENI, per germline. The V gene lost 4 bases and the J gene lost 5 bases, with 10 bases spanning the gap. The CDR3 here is CASSRPGQDTQYF. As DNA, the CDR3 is TGTGCCAGCTCACGACCGGGGCAAGATACGCAGTATTTT.

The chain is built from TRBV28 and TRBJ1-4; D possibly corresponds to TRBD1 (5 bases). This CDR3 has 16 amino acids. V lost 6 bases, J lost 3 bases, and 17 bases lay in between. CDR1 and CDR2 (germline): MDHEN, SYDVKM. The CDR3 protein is CASRPTFGGSNEKLFF. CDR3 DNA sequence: TGTGCCAGCAGACCCACGTTCGGGGGGTCTAATGAAAAACTGTTTTTT.

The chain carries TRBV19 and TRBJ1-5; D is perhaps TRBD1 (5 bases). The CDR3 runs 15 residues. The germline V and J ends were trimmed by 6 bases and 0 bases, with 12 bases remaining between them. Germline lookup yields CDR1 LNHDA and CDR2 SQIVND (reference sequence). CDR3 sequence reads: CASRLTVNSNQPQHF. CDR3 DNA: TGTGCCAGTAGACTGACAGTTAATAGCAATCAGCCCCAGCATTTT.

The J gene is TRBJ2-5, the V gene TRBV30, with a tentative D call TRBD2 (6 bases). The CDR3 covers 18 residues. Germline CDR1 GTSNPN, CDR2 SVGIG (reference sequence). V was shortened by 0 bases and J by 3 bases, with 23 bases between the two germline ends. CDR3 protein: CAWSVERAPSKWKETQYF. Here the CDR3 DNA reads TGTGCCTGGAGTGTAGAGCGGGCCCCATCCAAATGGAAAGAGACCCAGTACTTC.

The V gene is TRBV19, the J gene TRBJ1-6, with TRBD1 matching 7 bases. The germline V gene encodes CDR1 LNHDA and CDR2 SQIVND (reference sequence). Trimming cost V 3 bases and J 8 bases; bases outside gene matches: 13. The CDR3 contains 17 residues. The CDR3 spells CASSIGAGDSAHSPLHF. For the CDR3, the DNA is TGTGCCAGTAGTATTGGTGCTGGGGACAGTGCTCATTCACCCCTCCACTTT.

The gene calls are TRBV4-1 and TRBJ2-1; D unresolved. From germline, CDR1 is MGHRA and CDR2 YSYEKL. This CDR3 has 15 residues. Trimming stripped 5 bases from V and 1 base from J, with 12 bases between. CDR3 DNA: TGCGCCAGCAGCGGCAGTGTCGTTTCCTACAATGAGCAGTTCTTC. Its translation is CASSGSVVSYNEQFF.

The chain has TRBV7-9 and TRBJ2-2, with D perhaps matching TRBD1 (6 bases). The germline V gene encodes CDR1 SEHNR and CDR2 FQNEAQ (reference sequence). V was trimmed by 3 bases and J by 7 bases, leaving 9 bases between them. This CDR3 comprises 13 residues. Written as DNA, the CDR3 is TGTGCCAGCAGCTTTGAGGGACACGGGGAGCTGTTTTTT. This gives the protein CASSFEGHGELFF. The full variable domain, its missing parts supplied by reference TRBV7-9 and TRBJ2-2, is DTGVSQNPRHKITKRGQNVTFRCDPISEHNRLYWYRQTLGQGPEFLTYFQNEAQLEKSRLLSDRFSAERPKGSFSTLEIQRTEQGDSAMYLCASSFEGHGELFFGEGSRLTVL.

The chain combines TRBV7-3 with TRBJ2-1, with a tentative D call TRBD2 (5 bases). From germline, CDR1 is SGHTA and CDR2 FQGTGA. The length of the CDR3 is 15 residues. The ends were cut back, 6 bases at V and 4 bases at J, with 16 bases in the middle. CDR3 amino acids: CASRGGSGSYNEQFF. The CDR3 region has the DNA TGTGCCAGCAGGGGCGGTTCGGGGAGTTACAATGAGCAGTTCTTC.

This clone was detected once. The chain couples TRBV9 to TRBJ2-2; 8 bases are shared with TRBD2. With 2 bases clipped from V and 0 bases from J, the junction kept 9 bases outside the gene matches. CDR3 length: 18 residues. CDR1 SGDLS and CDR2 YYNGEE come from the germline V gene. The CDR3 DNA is TGTGCCAGCAGCGTGACTAGCGCCCAACTCGCGAACACCGGGGAGCTGTTTTTT. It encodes CASSVTSAQLANTGELFF. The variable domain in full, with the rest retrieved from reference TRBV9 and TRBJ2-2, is DSGVTQTPKHLITATGQRVTLRCSPRSGDLSVYWYQQSLDQGLQFLIQYYNGEERAKGNILERFSAQQFPDLHSELNLSSLELGDSALYFCASSVTSAQLANTGELFFGEGSRLTVL.

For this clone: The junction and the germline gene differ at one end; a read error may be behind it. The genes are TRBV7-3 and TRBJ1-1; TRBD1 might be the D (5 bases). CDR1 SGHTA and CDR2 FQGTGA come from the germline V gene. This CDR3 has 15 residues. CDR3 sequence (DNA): TGTGCCAGCAGCCTAACCGACAGTACTTACACTGAAGCTTTCTTT. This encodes CASSLTDSTYTEAFF.

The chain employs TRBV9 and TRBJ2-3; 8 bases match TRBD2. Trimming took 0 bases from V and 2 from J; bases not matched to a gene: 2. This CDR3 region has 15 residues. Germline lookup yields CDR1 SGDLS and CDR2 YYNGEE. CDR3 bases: TGTGCCAGCAGCGTAGCTAGCGGGTTCACAGATACGCAGTATTTT. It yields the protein CASSVASGFTDTQYF. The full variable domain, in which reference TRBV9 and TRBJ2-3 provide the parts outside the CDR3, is DSGVTQTPKHLITATGQRVTLRCSPRSGDLSVYWYQQSLDQGLQFLIQYYNGEERAKGNILERFSAQQFPDLHSELNLSSLELGDSALYFCASSVASGFTDTQYFGPGTRLTVL.

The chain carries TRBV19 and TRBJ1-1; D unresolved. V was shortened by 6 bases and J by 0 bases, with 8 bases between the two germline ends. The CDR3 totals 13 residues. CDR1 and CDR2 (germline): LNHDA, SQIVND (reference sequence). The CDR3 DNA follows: TGTGCCAGTAGCCTTGACTTGAACACTGAAGCTTTCTTT. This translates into CASSLDLNTEAFF.

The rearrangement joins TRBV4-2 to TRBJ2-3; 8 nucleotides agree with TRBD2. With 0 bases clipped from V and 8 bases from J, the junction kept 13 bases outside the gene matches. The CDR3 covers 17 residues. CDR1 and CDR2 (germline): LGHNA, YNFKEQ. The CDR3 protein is CASSQEGRGGLYGTQYF. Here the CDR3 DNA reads TGTGCCAGCAGCCAAGAGGGTCGGGGGGGCCTCTACGGTACGCAGTATTTT.

CDR3 protein: CASSQQGYEQYF. CDR3 bases: TGTGCCAGCTCACAACAGGGTTACGAGCAGTACTTC. The chain joins TRBV18 to TRBJ2-7; TRBD1 might be the D (6 bases). This CDR3 region has 12 residues. Germline CDR1 and CDR2: KGHSH and LQKENI. The germline V and J ends were trimmed by 4 bases and 4 bases, with 8 bases remaining between them.

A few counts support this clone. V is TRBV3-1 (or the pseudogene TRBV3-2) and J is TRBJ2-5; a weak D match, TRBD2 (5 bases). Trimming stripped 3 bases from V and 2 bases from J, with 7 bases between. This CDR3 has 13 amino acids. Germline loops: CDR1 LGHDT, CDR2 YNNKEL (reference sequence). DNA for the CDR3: TGTGCCAGCAGCCAGCGGGCACAAGAGACCCAGTACTTC. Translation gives CASSQRAQETQYF.

As DNA, the CDR3 is TGCGCCAGCAGCACCGGGACAGGGGATCTTGGTAATGAAAAACTGTTTTTT. Translated: CASSTGTGDLGNEKLFF. The rearrangement joins TRBV5-1 to TRBJ1-4, with 10 bases identical to TRBD1. The trim removed 4 bases at V and 4 bases at J, leaving 10 bases unmatched. Germline lookup yields CDR1 SGHRS and CDR2 YFSETQ. The CDR3 runs to 17 residues.

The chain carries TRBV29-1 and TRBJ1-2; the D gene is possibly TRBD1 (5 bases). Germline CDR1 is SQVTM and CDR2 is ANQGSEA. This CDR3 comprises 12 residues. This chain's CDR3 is CRTWGGADGYTF. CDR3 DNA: TGCAGAACTTGGGGGGGAGCGGATGGCTACACCTTC. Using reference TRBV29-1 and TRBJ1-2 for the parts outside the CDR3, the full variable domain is SAVISQKPSRDICQRGTSLTIQCQVDSQVTMMFWYRQQPGQSLTLIATANQGSEATYESGFVIDKFPISRPNLTFSTLTVSNMSPEDSSIYLCRTWGGADGYTFGSGTRLTVV.

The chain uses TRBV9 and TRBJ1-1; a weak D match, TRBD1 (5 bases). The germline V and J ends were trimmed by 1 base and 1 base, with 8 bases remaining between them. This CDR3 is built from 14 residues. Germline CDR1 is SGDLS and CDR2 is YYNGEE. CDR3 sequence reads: CASSVQGGNTEAFF. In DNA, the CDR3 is TGTGCCAGCAGCGTACAGGGAGGGAACACTGAAGCTTTCTTT. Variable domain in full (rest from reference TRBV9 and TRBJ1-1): DSGVTQTPKHLITATGQRVTLRCSPRSGDLSVYWYQQSLDQGLQFLIQYYNGEERAKGNILERFSAQQFPDLHSELNLSSLELGDSALYFCASSVQGGNTEAFFGQGTRLTVV.

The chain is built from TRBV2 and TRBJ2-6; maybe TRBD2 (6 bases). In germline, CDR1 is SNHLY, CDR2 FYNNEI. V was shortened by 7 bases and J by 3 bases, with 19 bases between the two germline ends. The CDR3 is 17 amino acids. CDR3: CASTPDFGGFGANVLTF. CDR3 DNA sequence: TGTGCCAGCACCCCGGACTTTGGGGGGTTTGGGGCCAACGTCCTGACTTTC.

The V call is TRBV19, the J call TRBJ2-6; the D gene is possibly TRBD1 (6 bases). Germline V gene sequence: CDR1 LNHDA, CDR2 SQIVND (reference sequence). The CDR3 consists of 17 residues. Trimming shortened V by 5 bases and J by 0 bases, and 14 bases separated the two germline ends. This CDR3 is CASSLRQDLSGANVLTF. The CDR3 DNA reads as TGTGCCAGTAGTCTCCGACAGGACCTCTCTGGGGCCAACGTCCTGACTTTC.

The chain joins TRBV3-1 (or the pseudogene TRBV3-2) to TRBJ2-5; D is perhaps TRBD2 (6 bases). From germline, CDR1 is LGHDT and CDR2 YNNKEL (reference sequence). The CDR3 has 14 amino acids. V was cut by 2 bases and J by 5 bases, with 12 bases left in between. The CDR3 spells CASSQFQGRETQYF. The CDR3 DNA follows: TGTGCCAGCAGCCAATTTCAAGGGAGGGAGACCCAGTACTTC.

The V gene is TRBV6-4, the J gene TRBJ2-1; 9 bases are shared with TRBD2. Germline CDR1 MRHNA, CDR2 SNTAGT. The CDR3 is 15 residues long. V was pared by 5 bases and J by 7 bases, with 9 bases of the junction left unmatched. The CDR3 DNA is TGTGCCAGCAGTCTTCTAGCGGGGAATAGGAATGAGCAGTTCTTC. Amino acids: CASSLLAGNRNEQFF.

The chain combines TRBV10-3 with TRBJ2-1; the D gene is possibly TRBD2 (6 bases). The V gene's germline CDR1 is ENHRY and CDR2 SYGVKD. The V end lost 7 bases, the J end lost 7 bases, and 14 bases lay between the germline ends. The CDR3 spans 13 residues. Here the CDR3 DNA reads TGTGCCATCAAAGGCGGGGACCTGAATGAGCAGTTCTTC. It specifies CAIKGGDLNEQFF.

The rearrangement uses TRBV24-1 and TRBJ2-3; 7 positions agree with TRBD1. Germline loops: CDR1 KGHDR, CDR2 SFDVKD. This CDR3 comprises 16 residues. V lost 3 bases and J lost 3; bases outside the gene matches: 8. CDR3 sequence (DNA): TGTGCCACCAGTGATACCAGGGGGATGGGGACAGATACGCAGTATTTT. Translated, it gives CATSDTRGMGTDTQYF.

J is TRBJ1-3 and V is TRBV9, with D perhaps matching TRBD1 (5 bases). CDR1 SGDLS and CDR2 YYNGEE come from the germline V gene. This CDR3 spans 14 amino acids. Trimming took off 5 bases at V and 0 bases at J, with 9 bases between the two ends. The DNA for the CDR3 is TGTGCCAGCAGACCAGGGCTCTCTGGAAACACCATATATTTT. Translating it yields CASRPGLSGNTIYF.